A selection of T cell receptor beta chains follows, all from one sample in a study of identical twins. Each CDR3 protein is one row after TCRdb ran MiXCR on the 5' RACE reads. The table records about 200,000 distinct CDR3 sequences, under 8.5% of them present only once. These same records also appear under a second study, on T cells expressing NK-cell markers.

Sequencing was done on a sample of CD8+ T cells sorted from blood. The receptors stem from a woman aged 18-29 years in good health. Both conserved end residues are part of each CDR3. D genes are given only for firm matches. Only part of the rows carry a size: once, few, many, or a class if the clone is expanded.

J | size | V | D | CDR3 | DNA
TRBJ1-4 | many | TRBV9 | NA | CASSEGVGSQKLFF | TGTGCCAGCAGCGAGGGGGTCGGGAGTCAAAAACTGTTTTTT
TRBJ2-3 | few | TRBV27 | TRBD2 | CASSFLRTSGDTDTQYF | TGTGCCAGCAGTTTTCTCCGGACTAGCGGGGACACAGATACGCAGTATTTT
TRBJ2-3 | many | TRBV7-9 | NA | CASSLARAADTQYF | TGTGCCAGCAGCTTAGCCCGGGCGGCAGATACGCAGTATTTT
TRBJ2-7 | few | TRBV7-2 | NA | CASSPGTYSYEQYF | TGTGCCAGCAGCCCTGGGACGTACTCCTACGAGCAGTACTTC
TRBJ2-1 | few | TRBV20-1 | NA | CSARDRAGHEQFF | TGCAGTGCTAGAGACAGGGCTGGGCATGAGCAGTTCTTC
TRBJ2-3 | many | TRBV4-3 | NA | CASSQVAGDTQYF | TGCGCCAGCAGCCAAGTCGCGGGGGATACGCAGTATTTT
TRBJ2-5 | many | TRBV24-1 | TRBD2 | CATSAWGTSGKETQYF | TGTGCCACCAGTGCCTGGGGGACTAGCGGGAAAGAGACCCAGTACTTC
TRBJ1-1 | NA | TRBV12-3/TRBV12-4 | NA | CASSLFMNTEAFF | TGTGCCAGCAGCCTGTTCATGAACACTGAAGCTTTCTTT
TRBJ2-7 | few | TRBV2 | NA | CASSEAQGMNYEQYF | TGTGCCAGCAGTGAAGCGCAGGGGATGAATTACGAGCAGTACTTC
TRBJ2-1 | NA | TRBV13 | NA | CASSPGLKGDEQFF | TGTGCCAGCAGCCCGGGCCTTAAAGGGGATGAGCAGTTCTTC
TRBJ1-5 | NA | TRBV3-1 | TRBD1 | CASSQALRGQSDQPQHF | TGTGCCAGCAGCCAAGCTCTTAGGGGGCAGTCGGATCAGCCCCAGCATTTT
TRBJ2-7 | NA | TRBV2 | NA | CASGSSPYEQYF | TGTGCCAGCGGTTCCTCACCCTACGAGCAGTACTTC
TRBJ1-1 | many | TRBV5-1 | NA | CASSLKGLNTEAFF | TGCGCCAGCAGCTTGAAGGGGCTTAACACTGAAGCTTTCTTT
TRBJ2-3 | few | TRBV9 | NA | CASSANPLVPTQYF | TGTGCCAGCAGCGCCAACCCCCTAGTTCCTACGCAGTATTTT
TRBJ2-6 | few | TRBV12-5 | TRBD1 | CASGRPGQTSGANVLTF | TGTGCTAGTGGTCGCCCGGGACAGACCTCTGGGGCCAACGTCCTGACTTTC
TRBJ2-3 | many | TRBV4-1 | NA | CASSQGSDTQYF | TGCGCCAGCAGCCAAGGTTCAGATACGCAGTATTTT
TRBJ2-7 | many | TRBV7-9 | TRBD1 | CASSSTGQGAVYEQYF | TGTGCCAGCAGCTCTACAGGACAGGGGGCCGTCTACGAGCAGTACTTC
TRBJ1-1 | few | TRBV29-1 | NA | CSVEPGGLSTEAFF | TGCAGCGTTGAACCGGGCGGGCTGAGCACTGAAGCTTTCTTT
TRBJ2-3 | few | TRBV20-1 | TRBD1 | CSARDGATGRDTQYF | TGCAGTGCTAGAGATGGGGCGACAGGGAGAGATACGCAGTATTTT
TRBJ1-4 | NA | TRBV27 | TRBD1 | CASRNLQGGEKLFF | TGTGCCAGCAGGAACCTACAGGGGGGCGAAAAACTGTTTTTT
TRBJ2-7 | NA | TRBV6-5 | NA | CASSNRDNDEQYF | TGTGCCAGCAGTAACCGGGACAACGACGAGCAGTACTTC
TRBJ2-7 | many | TRBV7-6 | NA | CASSLAGRGYEQYF | TGTGCCAGCAGCTTAGCTGGCAGGGGCTACGAGCAGTACTTC
TRBJ2-1 | few | TRBV5-6 | TRBD2 | CASSLGFQREVTNEQFF | TGTGCCAGCAGCTTGGGGTTCCAGCGGGAGGTCACCAATGAGCAGTTCTTC
TRBJ2-7 | NA | TRBV11-3 | TRBD2 | CASSPMRGTLAVAEQYF | TGTGCCAGCAGCCCAATGCGGGGGACTCTCGCGGTCGCCGAGCAGTACTTC
TRBJ2-2 | NA | TRBV2 | NA | CASSGWVSNTGELFF | TGTGCCAGCAGTGGTTGGGTCTCGAACACCGGGGAGCTGTTTTTT
TRBJ1-2 | many | TRBV12-3/TRBV12-4 | NA | CASTYGVYGYTF | TGTGCCAGCACCTACGGTGTCTATGGCTACACCTTC
TRBJ1-1 | few | TRBV20-1 | NA | CSAREAGQPDTEAFF | TGCAGTGCTAGAGAGGCGGGACAACCTGACACTGAAGCTTTCTTT
TRBJ2-1 | NA | TRBV4-1 | TRBD2 | CASSRITSGRGGEQFF | TGCGCCAGCAGCCGAATTACTAGCGGGAGGGGCGGTGAGCAGTTCTTC
TRBJ2-4 | NA | TRBV5-6 | NA | CASSLQTDIQYF | TGTGCCAGCAGCTTACAAACTGACATTCAGTACTTC